What follows are 17 T cell receptor beta chains derived from one specimen sequenced in a study of cytomegalovirus exposure and HLA in healthy donors. The PCR had 60 Vbeta and 13 Jbeta primers. Repertoires were generated with immunoSEQ multiplex PCR, while TCRdb's copy carries only in-frame clones and drops some. Of approximately 150,000 clones in the sample, 65% to 85% were seen once. Sequencing was carried out using PBMCs. The receptors originated from a woman aged 25 to 39 in good health and CMV-seropositive.

The chain joins TRBV4-3 to TRBJ1-6; unclear D gene. V lost 0 bases to trimming and J lost 10 bases, with 19 bases between them. This CDR3 is built from 17 residues. Per the germline V gene, CDR1 is LGHNA and CDR2 is YSLEER. The CDR3 sequence: CASSQDAGATVFSPLHF. In DNA form, the CDR3 reads TGCGCCAGCAGCCAAGATGCGGGAGCAACCGTCTTCTCACCCCTCCACTTT.

The chain employs TRBV9 and TRBJ2-5; D perhaps matches TRBD2 (7 bases). With 2 bases removed from V and 5 bases from J, the gap between germline ends came to 19 bases. The CDR3 runs to 16 residues. Germline V gives CDR1 SGDLS, CDR2 YYNGEE. The CDR3 nucleotides read TGTGCCAGCAGCGTCCGGGAGGACAGAATTGGGGAGACCCAGTACTTC. It specifies CASSVREDRIGETQYF.

This clone was found a few times. V usage is TRBV28 and J usage is TRBJ1-1; the D gene is possibly TRBD1 (5 bases). The CDR3 has 13 residues. The germline V gene has CDR1 MDHEN and CDR2 SYDVKM. V was shortened by 4 bases and J by 5 bases, with 11 bases between the two germline ends. CDR3 in amino acids: CASSWQGRTEAFF. CDR3 sequence (DNA): TGTGCCAGCAGTTGGCAGGGCCGGACTGAAGCTTTCTTT.

The gene calls are TRBV6-1 and TRBJ2-1, with D possibly TRBD1 on 6 matching bases. V lost 4 bases to trimming and J lost 0 bases, with 10 bases between them. This CDR3 has 15 amino acids. Germline CDR1 reads MNHNS; CDR2 reads SASEGT. CDR3 protein: CASSVLGGSYNEQFF. The CDR3 DNA follows: TGTGCCAGCAGTGTTTTAGGGGGCTCCTACAATGAGCAGTTCTTC.

The chain joins TRBV5-4 to TRBJ2-1; 9 bases agree with TRBD1. The CDR3 consists of 14 residues. V was pared by 4 bases and J by 8 bases, with 7 bases of the junction left unmatched. CDR1 and CDR2 from the germline V gene are SGHNT and YYREEE (reference sequence). Written as DNA, the CDR3 is TGTGCCAGCAGCCAGAGGACAGGGGCGTATGAGCAGTTCTTC. Translation: CASSQRTGAYEQFF.

This clone was counted a few times. The rearrangement joins TRBV4-2 to TRBJ2-7; 8 bases agree with TRBD2. The CDR3 has 16 amino acids. Losses at the gene ends were 0 bases for V and 0 bases for J; bases not matched to a gene: 4. CDR1 and CDR2 (germline): LGHNA, YNFKEQ. CDR3: CASSQDDTSGSYEQYF. CDR3 bases: TGTGCCAGCAGCCAAGACGACACTAGCGGCTCCTACGAGCAGTACTTC.

The CDR3 bases are TGTGCCCAAAGAACAGGGACCTCTGGGGCCAACGTCCTGACTTTC. Its translation is CAQRTGTSGANVLTF. This chain uses TRBV5-3 with TRBJ2-6; D possibly corresponds to TRBD1 (6 bases). Being an ORF, TRBV5-3 has a function that is uncertain. The germline V and J ends were trimmed by 10 bases and 0 bases, with 14 bases remaining between them. The length of the CDR3 is 15 residues.

The sample holds one count of this clone. This chain links TRBV18 with TRBJ2-6; D is perhaps TRBD2 (5 bases). Trimming stripped 2 bases from V and 0 bases from J, with 11 bases between. CDR3 length: 17 amino acids. CDR1 is KGHSH, CDR2 LQKENI, per germline. The CDR3 DNA reads as TGTGCCAGCTCACCATCGGGGATGGGCTCTGGGGCCAACGTCCTGACTTTC. Translating gives CASSPSGMGSGANVLTF.

With regard to this clone: One end of the junction does not line up with germline, which may come from a read error. The CDR3 nucleotides are TGTGCCAGCAGTGATGGGCAGGGCGGCAAACAGCCCCAGCATTTT. Encoded protein: CASSDGQGGKQPQHF. V and J are TRBV25-1 and TRBJ1-5, with D possibly TRBD1 on 5 matching bases. The germline V gene encodes CDR1 MGHDK and CDR2 SYGVNS. The CDR3 spans 15 residues.

This chain uses TRBV5-6 with TRBJ2-2; D is possibly TRBD2 (6 bases). Trimming left V 5 bases short and J 5 bases short, with 19 bases between. The germline V gene has CDR1 SGHDT and CDR2 YYEEEE. CDR3 length equals 16 residues. The CDR3 spells CASSRPSGSGTGELFF. CDR3 in DNA: TGTGCCAGCAGTCGACCGAGCGGGTCGGGAACCGGGGAGCTGTTTTTT. Variable domain in full (rest from reference TRBV5-6 and TRBJ2-2): DAGVTQSPTHLIKTRGQQVTLRCSPKSGHDTVSWYQQALGQGPQFIFQYYEEEERQRGNFPDRFSGHQFPNYSSELNVNALLLGDSALYLCASSRPSGSGTGELFFGEGSRLTVL.

This clone was detected only once. The rearrangement joins TRBV9 to TRBJ1-2, with 10 bases matching TRBD1. CDR3 length: 17 amino acids. J lost 0 bases, V lost 3 bases, and 8 bases had no gene match. Per the germline V gene, CDR1 is SGDLS and CDR2 is YYNGEE. CDR3 residues: CASSDPPGTGANYGYTF. In DNA form, the CDR3 reads TGTGCCAGCAGCGACCCCCCAGGGACAGGGGCTAACTATGGCTACACCTTC.

In regard to this clone: A read error may produce the germline difference seen at one junction end. The V call is TRBV7-9, the J call TRBJ2-3; unclear D gene. Germline V gene sequence: CDR1 SEHNR, CDR2 FQNEAQ (reference sequence). The length of the CDR3 is 11 residues. CDR3: CASSLGGLTKF. CDR3 DNA: TGTGCCAGCAGCTTAGGAGGATTGACCAAATTT.

The count of this clone is one. CDR3 in amino acids: CASSRLGGDIGEQYF. The CDR3 coding sequence is TGTGCCAGTAGTAGGCTCGGGGGGGATATCGGCGAGCAGTACTTC. The V gene is TRBV19, the J gene TRBJ2-7; 8 nucleotides align to TRBD2. Per germline, CDR1 LNHDA and CDR2 SQIVND (reference sequence). J was trimmed by 6 bases and V by 4 bases; bases with no gene match: 11. The CDR3 spans 15 residues.

V is TRBV18 and J is TRBJ1-4, with 7 positions matching TRBD1. The CDR3 loop spans 14 amino acids. Trimming took 4 bases from V and 5 from J; bases not matched to a gene: 4. Germline assignment: CDR1 KGHSH and CDR2 LQKENI. CDR3 protein: CASSRQGLNEKLFF. The DNA of the CDR3 is TGTGCCAGCTCACGACAGGGTCTCAATGAAAAACTGTTTTTT.

The chain employs TRBV9 and TRBJ1-2; D uncertain. Germline CDR1 SGDLS, CDR2 YYNGEE. The CDR3 extends over 12 amino acids. Trimming cost V 3 bases and J 6 bases, with 9 bases left between them. In nucleotides, the CDR3 is TGTGCCAGCAGCGCGAGCATGGATGGCTACACCTTC. Translation gives CASSASMDGYTF.

The chain recombines TRBV5-6 with TRBJ2-1; TRBD1 matches at 7 bases. CDR3 length: 15 amino acids. In germline, CDR1 is SGHDT, CDR2 YYEEEE. After removal of 6 bases from V and 4 bases from J, the junction contained 10 bases not matched to a gene. CDR3 bases: TGTGCCAGCACCCTAGGGGGCCGGGTTTACAATGAGCAGTTCTTC. It is translated as CASTLGGRVYNEQFF.

The chain employs TRBV5-6 and TRBJ1-3, with unresolved D. The germline CDR1 and CDR2 sequences are SGHDT and YYEEEE. The CDR3 has 12 residues. V was cut by 4 bases and J by 7 bases, with 9 bases left in between. In DNA form, the CDR3 reads TGTGCCAGCAGCATCCCCGGGAACACCATATATTTT. This translates into CASSIPGNTIYF.